This T cell receptor beta chain is from a study of OX40 agonist ivuxolimab in advanced cancers. Regarding this clone: The antigen is not known.

Sequencing used immunoSEQ multiplex PCR; TCRdb keeps in-frame clones, though not all of them. The data hold over 80,000 clones, with 85% to 95% observed a single time. This CDR3 has 15 amino acids. Germline CDR1 is MDHEN and CDR2 is SYDVKM. Deletions cut 7 bases from V and 4 bases from J, with 19 bases between. Study results and caveats: The investigators did not determine what antigen specificity the expanded peripheral T cells had.

The V gene is TRBV28, the J gene TRBJ1-1; TRBD1 might be the D (5 bases). The origin of this receptor is an adult with an advanced solid tumor such as melanoma, head and neck, liver or kidney cancer. The sequencing used CD4+ or CD8+ T cells sorted from blood, collected in a trial of the OX40 agonist ivuxolimab. The CDR3, as DNA: TGTGCCAGCACCCATCCCTCGGGGCTCTTCACTGAAGCTTTCTTT. It yields the protein CASTHPSGLFTEAFF.